These T cell receptor beta chains were read from a single sample in a study of T cell responses to AZD1222 COVID-19 vaccine. Method: immunoSEQ multiplex PCR; TCRdb's copy keeps in-frame clones and lacks some. The sample includes around 200,000 clones, 88% of them seen just once. The specimen comprised peripheral blood, sampled 28 days after the second AZD1222 dose. The receptors derive from an adult who received the AZD1222 COVID-19 vaccine. Each CDR3 is given with its conserved first and last residue. The D gene is left open where the match is weak. The size of a clone is reported for some rows only, either as once, few or many, or as a class for expanded clones.

D: TRBD1
size: NA
J: TRBJ1-3
V: TRBV19
CDR3: CASQDRPGNTIYF
DNA: TGTGCCAGCCAGGACAGGCCCGGAAACACCATATATTTT

D: NA
size: NA
J: TRBJ1-4
V: TRBV28
CDR3: CASSLLQGRLEKLFF
DNA: TGTGCCAGCAGTCTCCTCCAGGGGCGCCTTGAAAAACTGTTTTTT

D: TRBD1
size: NA
J: TRBJ2-3
V: TRBV7-3
CDR3: CASSLMQGADTQYF
DNA: TGTGCCAGCAGCTTAATGCAGGGGGCAGATACGCAGTATTTT

D: TRBD2
size: NA
J: TRBJ2-2
V: TRBV2
CDR3: CARGTSGSYAGELFF
DNA: TGTGCCAGGGGGACTAGCGGGAGTTATGCCGGGGAGCTGTTTTTT

D: NA
size: NA
J: TRBJ1-2
V: TRBV7-9
CDR3: CASSLEADNYGYTF
DNA: TGTGCCAGCAGCTTAGAGGCGGATAACTATGGCTACACCTTC

D: TRBD2
size: NA
J: TRBJ2-1
V: TRBV6-2/TRBV6-3
CDR3: CASSPWEGQFEQFF
DNA: TGTGCCAGCAGCCCTTGGGAGGGCCAGTTTGAGCAGTTCTTC

D: TRBD1
size: once
J: TRBJ2-7
V: TRBV5-4
CDR3: CASSSPGQGKGEQYF
DNA: TGTGCCAGCAGTTCCCCTGGACAGGGGAAGGGCGAGCAGTACTTC

D: TRBD2
size: NA
J: TRBJ2-1
V: TRBV7-3
CDR3: CASSPKGRGAGVGNEQFF
DNA: TGTGCCAGCAGCCCCAAGGGGCGGGGAGCGGGAGTTGGGAATGAGCAGTTCTTC

D: NA
size: NA
J: TRBJ1-1
V: TRBV6-1
CDR3: CASSEERQYMNTEAFF
DNA: TGTGCCAGCAGTGAAGAGAGACAGTACATGAACACTGAAGCTTTCTTT

D: TRBD2
size: NA
J: TRBJ2-5
V: TRBV10-3
CDR3: CAISEPLGGGRRRETQYF
DNA: TGTGCCATCAGTGAGCCCCTTGGGGGGGGAAGACGGCGAGAGACCCAGTACTTC

D: NA
size: NA
J: TRBJ2-2
V: TRBV5-6
CDR3: CASSLAVRGDTGELFF
DNA: TGTGCCAGCAGCTTGGCGGTCAGGGGCGACACCGGGGAGCTGTTTTTT

D: NA
size: NA
J: TRBJ2-2
V: TRBV6-2/TRBV6-3
CDR3: CASSALGTTGELFF
DNA: TGTGCCAGCAGCGCCCTCGGGACAACCGGGGAGCTGTTTTTT

D: NA
size: once
J: TRBJ2-3
V: TRBV6-5
CDR3: CASSYSGTPTVDTQYF
DNA: TGTGCCAGCAGTTACTCCGGGACTCCCACGGTGGATACGCAGTATTTT

D: NA
size: NA
J: TRBJ1-1
V: TRBV18
CDR3: CASSPRGDTEAFF
DNA: TGTGCCAGCTCACCCCGGGGGGACACTGAAGCTTTCTTT

D: NA
size: NA
J: TRBJ1-5
V: TRBV19
CDR3: CASSSQHYSNQPQHF
DNA: TGTGCCAGTAGTAGCCAGCACTATAGCAATCAGCCCCAGCATTTT

D: NA
size: NA
J: TRBJ1-4
V: TRBV28
CDR3: CASSKREGVEKLFF
DNA: TGTGCCAGCAGTAAGAGAGAGGGCGTCGAAAAACTGTTTTTT